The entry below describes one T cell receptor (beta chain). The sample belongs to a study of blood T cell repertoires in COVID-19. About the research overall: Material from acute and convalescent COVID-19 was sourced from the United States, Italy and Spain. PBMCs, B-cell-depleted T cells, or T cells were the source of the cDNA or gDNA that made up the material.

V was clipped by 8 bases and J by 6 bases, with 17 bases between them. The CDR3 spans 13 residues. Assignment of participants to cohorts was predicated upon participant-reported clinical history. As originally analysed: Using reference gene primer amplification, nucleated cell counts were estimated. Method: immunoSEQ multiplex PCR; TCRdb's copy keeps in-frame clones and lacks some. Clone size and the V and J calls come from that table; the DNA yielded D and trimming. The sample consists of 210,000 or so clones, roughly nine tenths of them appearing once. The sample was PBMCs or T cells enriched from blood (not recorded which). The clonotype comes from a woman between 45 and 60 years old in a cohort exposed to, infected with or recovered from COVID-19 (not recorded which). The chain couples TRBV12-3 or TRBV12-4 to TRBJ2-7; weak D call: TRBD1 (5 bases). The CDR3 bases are TGTGCCAGCTCGAGAGCAGGGTACGGCGAGCAGTACTTC. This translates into CASSRAGYGEQYF.